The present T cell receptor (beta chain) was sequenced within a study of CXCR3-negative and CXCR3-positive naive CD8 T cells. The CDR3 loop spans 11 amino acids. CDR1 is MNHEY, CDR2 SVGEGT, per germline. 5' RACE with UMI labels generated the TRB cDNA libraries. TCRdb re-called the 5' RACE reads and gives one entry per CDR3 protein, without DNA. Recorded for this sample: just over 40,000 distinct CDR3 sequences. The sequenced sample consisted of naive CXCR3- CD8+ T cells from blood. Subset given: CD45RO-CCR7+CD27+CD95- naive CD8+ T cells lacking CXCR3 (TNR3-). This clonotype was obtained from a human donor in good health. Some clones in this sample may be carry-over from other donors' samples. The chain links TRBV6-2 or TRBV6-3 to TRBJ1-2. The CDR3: CASGIGYGYTF.